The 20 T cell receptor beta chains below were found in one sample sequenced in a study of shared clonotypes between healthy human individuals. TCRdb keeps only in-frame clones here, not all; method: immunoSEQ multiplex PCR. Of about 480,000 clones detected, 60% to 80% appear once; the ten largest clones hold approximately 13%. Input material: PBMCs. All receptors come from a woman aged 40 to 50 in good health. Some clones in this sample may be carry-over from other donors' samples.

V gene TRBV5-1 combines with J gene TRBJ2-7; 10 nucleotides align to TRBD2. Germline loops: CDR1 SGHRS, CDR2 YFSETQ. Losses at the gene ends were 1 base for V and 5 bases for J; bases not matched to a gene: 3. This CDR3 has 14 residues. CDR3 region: CASSLWLAGDEQYF. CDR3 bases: TGCGCCAGCAGCTTGTGGCTAGCGGGAGACGAGCAGTACTTC.

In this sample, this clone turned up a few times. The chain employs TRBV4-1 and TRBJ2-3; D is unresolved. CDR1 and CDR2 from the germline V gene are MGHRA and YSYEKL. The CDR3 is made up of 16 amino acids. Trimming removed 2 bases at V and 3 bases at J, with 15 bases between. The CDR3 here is CASSQQKGKDTDTQYF. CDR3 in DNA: TGCGCCAGCAGCCAACAGAAAGGGAAAGATACAGATACGCAGTATTTT.

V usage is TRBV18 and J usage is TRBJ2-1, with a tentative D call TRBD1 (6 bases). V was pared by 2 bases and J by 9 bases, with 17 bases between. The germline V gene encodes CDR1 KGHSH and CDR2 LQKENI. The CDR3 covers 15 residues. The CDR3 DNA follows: TGTGCCAGCTCACCAACAGGGCCCTCGTTGAGTGAGCAGTTCTTC. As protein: CASSPTGPSLSEQFF.

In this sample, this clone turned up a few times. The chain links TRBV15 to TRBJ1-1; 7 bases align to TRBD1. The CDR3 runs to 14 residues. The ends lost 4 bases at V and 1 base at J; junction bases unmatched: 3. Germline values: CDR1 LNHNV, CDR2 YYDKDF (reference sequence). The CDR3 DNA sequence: TGTGCCACCAGCACCAGGGGGGCGAACACTGAAGCTTTCTTT. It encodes CATSTRGANTEAFF.

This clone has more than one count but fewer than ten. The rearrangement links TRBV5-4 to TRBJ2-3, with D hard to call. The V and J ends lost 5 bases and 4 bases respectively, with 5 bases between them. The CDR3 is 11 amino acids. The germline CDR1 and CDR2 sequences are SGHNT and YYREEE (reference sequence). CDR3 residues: CASRLADTQYF. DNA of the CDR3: TGTGCCAGCAGGCTGGCAGATACGCAGTATTTT.

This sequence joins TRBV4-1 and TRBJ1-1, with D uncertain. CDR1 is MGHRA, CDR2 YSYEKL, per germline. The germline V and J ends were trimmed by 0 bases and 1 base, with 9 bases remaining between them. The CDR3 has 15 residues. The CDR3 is CASSQDEGRNTEAFF. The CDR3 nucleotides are TGCGCCAGCAGCCAAGATGAGGGAAGGAACACTGAAGCTTTCTTT.

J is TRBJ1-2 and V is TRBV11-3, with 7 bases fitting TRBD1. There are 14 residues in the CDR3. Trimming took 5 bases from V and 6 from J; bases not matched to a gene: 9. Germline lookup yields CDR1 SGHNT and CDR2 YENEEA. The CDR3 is CASSQRQGSHGYTF. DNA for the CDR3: TGTGCCAGCAGCCAACGACAGGGAAGCCATGGCTACACCTTC.

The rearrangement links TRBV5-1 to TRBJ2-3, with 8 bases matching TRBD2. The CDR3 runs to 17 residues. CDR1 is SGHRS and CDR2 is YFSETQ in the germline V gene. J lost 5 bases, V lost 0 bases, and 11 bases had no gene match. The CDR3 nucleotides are TGCGCCAGCAGCTTGGGTCGGACGGGAGGGCCACGAGATACGCAGTATTTT. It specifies CASSLGRTGGPRDTQYF.

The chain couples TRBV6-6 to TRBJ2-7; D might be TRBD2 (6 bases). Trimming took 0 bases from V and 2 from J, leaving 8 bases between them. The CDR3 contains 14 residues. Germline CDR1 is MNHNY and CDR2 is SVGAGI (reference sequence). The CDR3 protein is CASSYSGGTYEQYF. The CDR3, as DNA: TGTGCCAGCAGTTACTCGGGCGGGACCTACGAGCAGTACTTC.

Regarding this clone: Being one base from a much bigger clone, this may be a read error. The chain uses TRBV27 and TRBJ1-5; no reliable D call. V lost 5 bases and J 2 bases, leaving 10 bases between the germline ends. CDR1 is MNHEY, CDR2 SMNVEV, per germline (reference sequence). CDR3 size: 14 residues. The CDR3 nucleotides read TGTGCCAGCAGTCCATTGGATGGCAATCAGCCCCAGCATTTT. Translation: CASSPLDGNQPQHF.

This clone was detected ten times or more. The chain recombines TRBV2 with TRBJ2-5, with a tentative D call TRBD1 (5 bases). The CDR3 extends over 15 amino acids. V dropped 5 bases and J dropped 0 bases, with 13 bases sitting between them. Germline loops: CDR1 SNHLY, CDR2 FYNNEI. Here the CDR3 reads CASSWSAGNQETQYF. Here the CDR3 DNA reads TGTGCCAGCAGTTGGAGTGCAGGGAACCAAGAGACCCAGTACTTC.

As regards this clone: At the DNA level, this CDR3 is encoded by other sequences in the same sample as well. Here the CDR3 DNA reads TGCAGCGTTGGAGGACAGGGTGACGAGCAGTACTTC. It encodes CSVGGQGDEQYF. The chain carries TRBV29-1 and TRBJ2-7; 8 bases are shared with TRBD1. The CDR3 extends over 12 amino acids. Germline values: CDR1 SQVTM, CDR2 ANQGSEA. Unmatched junction bases numbered 4, after V lost 4 bases and J lost 5 bases.

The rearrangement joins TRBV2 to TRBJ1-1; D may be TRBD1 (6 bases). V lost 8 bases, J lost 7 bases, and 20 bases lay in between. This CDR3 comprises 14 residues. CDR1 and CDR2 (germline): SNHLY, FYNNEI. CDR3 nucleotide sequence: TGTGCCAGCGGGGAGGGGGAGTTTAAGAATGAAGCTTTCTTT. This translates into CASGEGEFKNEAFF.

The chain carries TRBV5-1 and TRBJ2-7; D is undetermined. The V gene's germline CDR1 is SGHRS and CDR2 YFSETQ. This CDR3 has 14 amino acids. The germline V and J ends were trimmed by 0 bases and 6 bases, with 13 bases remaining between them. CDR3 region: CASSLDRSVGEQYF. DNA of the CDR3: TGCGCCAGCAGCTTGGATCGGAGTGTTGGCGAGCAGTACTTC. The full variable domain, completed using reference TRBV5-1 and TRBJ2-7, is KAGVTQTPRYLIKTRGQQVTLSCSPISGHRSVSWYQQTPGQGLQFLFEYFSETQRNKGNFPGRFSGRQFSNSRSEMNVSTLELGDSALYLCASSLDRSVGEQYFGPGTRLTVT.

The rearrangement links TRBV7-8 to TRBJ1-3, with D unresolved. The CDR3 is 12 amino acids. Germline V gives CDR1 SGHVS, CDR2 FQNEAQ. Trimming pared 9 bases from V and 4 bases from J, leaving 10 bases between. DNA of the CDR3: TGTGCCAGGGTATTTAAAGGAAACACCATATATTTT. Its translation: CARVFKGNTIYF.

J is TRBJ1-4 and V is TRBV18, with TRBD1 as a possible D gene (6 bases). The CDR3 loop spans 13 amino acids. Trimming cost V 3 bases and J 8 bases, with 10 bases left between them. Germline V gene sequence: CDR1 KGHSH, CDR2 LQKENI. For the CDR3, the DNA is TGTGCCAGCTCACCCGGACAGACGGAAAAACTGTTTTTT. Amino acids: CASSPGQTEKLFF.

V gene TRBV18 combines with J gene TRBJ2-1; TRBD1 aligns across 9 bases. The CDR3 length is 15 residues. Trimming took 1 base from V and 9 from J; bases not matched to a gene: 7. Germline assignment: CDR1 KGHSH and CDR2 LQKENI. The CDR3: CASSPRWDREVEQFF. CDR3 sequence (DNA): TGTGCCAGCTCACCACGATGGGACAGGGAGGTTGAGCAGTTCTTC.

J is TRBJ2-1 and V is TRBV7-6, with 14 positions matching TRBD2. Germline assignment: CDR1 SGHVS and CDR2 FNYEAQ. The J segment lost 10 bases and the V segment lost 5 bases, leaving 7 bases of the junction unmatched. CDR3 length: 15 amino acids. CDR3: CASSPGLAGGTEQFF. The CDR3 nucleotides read TGTGCCAGCAGCCCAGGACTAGCGGGAGGTACCGAGCAGTTCTTC.

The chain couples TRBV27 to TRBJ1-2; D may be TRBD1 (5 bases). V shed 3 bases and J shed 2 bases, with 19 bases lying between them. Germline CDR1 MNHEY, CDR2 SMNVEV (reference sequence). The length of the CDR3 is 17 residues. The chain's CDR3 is CASSFGVQGTLNYGYTF. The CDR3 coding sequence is TGTGCCAGCAGTTTTGGGGTCCAGGGCACCCTCAACTATGGCTACACCTTC.

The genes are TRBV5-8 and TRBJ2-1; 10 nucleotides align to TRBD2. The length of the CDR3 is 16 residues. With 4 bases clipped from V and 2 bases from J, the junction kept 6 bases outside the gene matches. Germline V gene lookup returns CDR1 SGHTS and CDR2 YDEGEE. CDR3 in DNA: TGTGCCAGCAGCGCCGGACTAGCGGTGCCCTACAATGAGCAGTTCTTC. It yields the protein CASSAGLAVPYNEQFF.